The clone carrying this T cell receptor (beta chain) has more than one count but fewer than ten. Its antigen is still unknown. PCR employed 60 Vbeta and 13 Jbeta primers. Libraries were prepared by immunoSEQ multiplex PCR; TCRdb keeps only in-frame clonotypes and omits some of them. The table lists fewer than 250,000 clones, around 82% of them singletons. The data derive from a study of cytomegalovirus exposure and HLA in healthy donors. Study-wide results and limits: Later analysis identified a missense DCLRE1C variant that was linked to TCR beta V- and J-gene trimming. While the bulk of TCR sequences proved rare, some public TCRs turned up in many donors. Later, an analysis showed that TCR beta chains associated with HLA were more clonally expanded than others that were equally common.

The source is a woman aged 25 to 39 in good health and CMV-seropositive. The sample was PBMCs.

For the CDR3, the DNA is TGTGCCAGCAGCCTGGACTGGAACTCCTACGAGCAGTACTTC. It is translated as CASSLDWNSYEQYF. V usage is TRBV7-2 and J usage is TRBJ2-7; tentative D call: TRBD2 (5 bases). V was trimmed by 5 bases and J by 0 bases, leaving 11 bases between them. Germline-derived CDR1 and CDR2 are SGHTA and FQGNSA. CDR3 length: 14 residues.